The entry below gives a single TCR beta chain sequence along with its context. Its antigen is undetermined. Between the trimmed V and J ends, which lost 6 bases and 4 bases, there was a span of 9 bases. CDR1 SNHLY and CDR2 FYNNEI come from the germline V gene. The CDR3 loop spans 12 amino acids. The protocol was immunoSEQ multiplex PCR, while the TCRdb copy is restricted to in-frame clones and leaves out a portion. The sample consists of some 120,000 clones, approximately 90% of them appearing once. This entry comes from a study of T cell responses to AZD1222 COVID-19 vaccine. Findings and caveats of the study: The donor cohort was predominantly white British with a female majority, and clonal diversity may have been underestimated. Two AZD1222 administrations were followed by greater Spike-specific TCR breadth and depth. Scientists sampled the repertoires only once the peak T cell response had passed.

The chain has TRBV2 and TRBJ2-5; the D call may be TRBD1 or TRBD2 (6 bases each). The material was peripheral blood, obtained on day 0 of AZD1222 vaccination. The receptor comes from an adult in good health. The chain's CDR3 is CASSGGGETQYF. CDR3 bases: TGTGCCAGCAGCGGAGGGGGAGAGACCCAGTACTTC.